The rows below give T cell receptor beta chains drawn from one sample of a study of control samples from healthy donors and cancer patients. The data were produced by immunoSEQ multiplex PCR, yet TCRdb's version contains in-frame clones alone and is incomplete. Here the sample spans tens of thousands of clones, over 90% being singletons. Sample: PBMCs. These receptors were obtained from a woman between 45 and 60 years old with head and neck cancer. Each CDR3 is given with its conserved first and last residue. The order of the fields is V gene, J gene, D gene, clone size, CDR3 length, CDR3 DNA, CDR3 protein. The D gene is left open where the match is weak. Only part of the rows carry a size: once, few, many, or a class if the clone is expanded.

TRBV15	TRBJ1-3	TRBD1	.	15	TGTGCCACCAGCACCAGACAGGGGGCAACGGACACCATATATTTT	CATSTRQGATDTIYF
TRBV9	TRBJ1-4	TRBD1	.	16	TGTGCCAGCAGCGCCGGGGGACAGGGGTCTAATGAAAAACTGTTTTTT	CASSAGGQGSNEKLFF
TRBV2	TRBJ2-5	TRBD2	.	15	TGTGCCAGCAGTGAACTTGGCGGGAGGGAAGAGACCCGGTACTTC	CASSELGGREETRYF
TRBV19	TRBJ1-5	.	.	13	TGTGCCAGTAGTAACACTGGGGGATTGCCCCAGCATTTT	CASSNTGGLPQHF
TRBV28	TRBJ2-6	TRBD1	.	17	TGTGCCAGCAAGCCGGGACAGGGGGCAACTGGGGCCAACGTCCTGACTTTC	CASKPGQGATGANVLTF
TRBV2	TRBJ1-1	.	.	11	TGTGCCAGCAGATTGGGGACTGAAGCTTTCTTT	CASRLGTEAFF
TRBV4-3	TRBJ2-2	TRBD1	.	17	TGCGCCAGCAGCCAAGTGGGCAGGGGGCTACAGGGCGGGGAGCTGTTTTTT	CASSQVGRGLQGGELFF
TRBV21-1	TRBJ2-2	.	.	20	TGTGCCAGCAGCACCTCCCCCGGTGACCTTGAGGGGAACAACACCGGGGAGCTGTTTTTT	CASSTSPGDLEGNNTGELFF
TRBV28	TRBJ1-2	.	.	13	TGTGCCAGCGCCGGACAGCCTCCGCTAGGCTACACCTTC	CASAGQPPLGYTF
TRBV29-1	TRBJ2-1	TRBD2	.	14	TGCAGCGTCCGACTAGCGGGAGAAAACAATGAGCAGTTCTTC	CSVRLAGENNEQFF
TRBV30	TRBJ2-1	.	.	12	TGTGCCTGGAGTCCGGCCCCCAATGAGCAGTTCTTC	CAWSPAPNEQFF
TRBV10-2	TRBJ1-2	TRBD1	.	14	TGCGCCAGCAGTTTCGACAGGGGGAACTATGGCTACACCTTC	CASSFDRGNYGYTF
TRBV4-1	TRBJ1-2	TRBD1	.	18	TGCGCCAGCAGCCTAAGGGAGACAGGGGGGGTAGTTGCCTATGGCTACACCTTC	CASSLRETGGVVAYGYTF
TRBV7-9	TRBJ2-3	TRBD1	.	15	TGTGCCAGCAGCCCAACAGGGGGCCGGGGAGATACGCAGTATTTT	CASSPTGGRGDTQYF
TRBV10-3	TRBJ2-3	.	.	13	TGTGCCATCAGTCGGGGGGCCGAAGATACGCAGTATTTT	CAISRGAEDTQYF
TRBV28	TRBJ1-2	.	.	15	TGTGCCAGCAGTTATGGAGGGACGGATAACTATGGCTACACCTTC	CASSYGGTDNYGYTF
TRBV7-6	TRBJ2-3	TRBD2	.	15	TGTGCCAGCAGCCCGACTAGCGGGAGTACAGATACGCAGTATTTT	CASSPTSGSTDTQYF
TRBV6-5	TRBJ1-4	.	.	14	TGTGCCAGCAGTTATTCCGTTGGTAATGAAAAACTGTTTTTT	CASSYSVGNEKLFF
TRBV27	TRBJ2-3	.	.	12	TGTGCCAGCACCCCAAGCACAGATACGCAGTATTTT	CASTPSTDTQYF
TRBV5-1	TRBJ1-2	.	.	14	TGCGCCAGCAGCTTGGGGCAGGATGTCGATGGCTACACCTTC	CASSLGQDVDGYTF
TRBV6-2/TRBV6-3	TRBJ1-1	.	.	14	TGTGCCAGCAGTTACTCTTCGGGGGTGACTGAAGCTTTCTTT	CASSYSSGVTEAFF
TRBV27	TRBJ1-5	.	.	15	TGTGCCAGCAGTTTCACAGGGAAGAACAATCAGCCCCAGCATTTT	CASSFTGKNNQPQHF
TRBV3-1/TRBV3-2	TRBJ2-7	.	.	14	TGTGCCAGCAGCCCTGGGACCGGGGGCTACGAGCAGTACTTC	CASSPGTGGYEQYF
TRBV7-9	TRBJ1-4	TRBD1	.	15	TGTGCCAGCAGCTGGGGACAGTCCCCTTATGAAAAACTGTTTTTT	CASSWGQSPYEKLFF
TRBV13	TRBJ2-6	TRBD1	.	17	TGTGCCAGCAGTTTAACCCGGGACAGGGTTGGGGCCAACGTCCTGACTTTC	CASSLTRDRVGANVLTF
TRBV28	TRBJ1-2	.	few	14	TGTGCCAGCAGTTTAGAGGGGCTCAACTATGGCTACACCTTC	CASSLEGLNYGYTF
TRBV15	TRBJ2-7	TRBD1	.	15	TGTGCCACCAGCGAGTCCTCCGACAGGGCGTACGAGCAGTACTTC	CATSESSDRAYEQYF
TRBV6-5	TRBJ1-4	TRBD1	once	14	TGTGCCAGCAGCCGAGGGACAGTGGGTGAAAAACTGTTTTTT	CASSRGTVGEKLFF
TRBV6-2/TRBV6-3	TRBJ1-5	.	.	13	TGTGCCAGCAGTTACCAGGGAGATCAGCCCCAGCATTTT	CASSYQGDQPQHF
TRBV5-1	TRBJ2-2	.	.	15	TGCGCCAGCAGCTTGACAGGGCAGAACACCGGGGAGCTGTTTTTT	CASSLTGQNTGELFF
TRBV7-2	TRBJ2-3	TRBD2	.	16	TGTGCCAGCAGCTTAATAGCGGGAGGGTTCACAGATACGCAGTATTTT	CASSLIAGGFTDTQYF
TRBV28	TRBJ1-1	.	.	15	TGTGCCAGCACCCCTCGGGGGGTCATGAACACTGAAGCTTTCTTT	CASTPRGVMNTEAFF
TRBV4-3	TRBJ2-2	TRBD2	.	16	TGCGCCAGCAGCCCCTTGACTAGCGGGGACACCGGGGAGCTGTTTTTT	CASSPLTSGDTGELFF
TRBV25-1	TRBJ1-6	TRBD1	.	15	TGTGCCAGCAGTGATCCGACAGGGGGTAATTCACCCCTCCACTTT	CASSDPTGGNSPLHF
TRBV5-4	TRBJ2-1	TRBD2	.	16	TGTGCCAGCAGCTTGGTAAGGCGGGAGAGGGGCAATGAGCAGTTCTTC	CASSLVRRERGNEQFF
TRBV5-6	TRBJ2-1	.	.	14	TGTGCCAGCAGCTTACCAGGGGACGGAGGTGAGCAGTTCTTC	CASSLPGDGGEQFF
TRBV18	TRBJ1-1	.	once	13	TGTGCCAGCTCACCAGGAGCGAACACTGAAGCTTTCTTT	CASSPGANTEAFF
TRBV28	TRBJ1-5	.	.	14	TGTGCCAGCAGCACTTTGCCGAGCAATCAGCCCCAGCATTTT	CASSTLPSNQPQHF
TRBV5-6	TRBJ2-5	.	.	11	TGTGCCAGCAGCTTAAAAGAGACCCAGTACTTC	CASSLKETQYF
TRBV27	TRBJ1-1	.	.	13	TGTGCCAGCAGTTTAAGGGCACAGGGTGAAGCTTTCTTT	CASSLRAQGEAFF
TRBV28	TRBJ1-1	.	.	14	TGTGCCAGCAGTTTAACAGACATGAACACTGAAGCTTTCTTT	CASSLTDMNTEAFF
TRBV29-1	TRBJ1-4	TRBD1	.	12	TGCAGCGCCCGGACAGGGAATGAAAAACTGTTTTTT	CSARTGNEKLFF
TRBV27	TRBJ2-1	TRBD1	.	15	TGTGCCAGCTACAGCCAGGGGGAATCCTACAATGAGCAGTTCTTC	CASYSQGESYNEQFF
TRBV7-2	TRBJ2-7	TRBD2	.	15	TGTGCCAGCAGCTTAGGGGGCGGGAGGGGATACGAGCAGTACTTC	CASSLGGGRGYEQYF
TRBV27	TRBJ1-1	.	once	14	TGTGCCAGCAGTTTGAACGGAATGAACACTGAAGCTTTCTTT	CASSLNGMNTEAFF
TRBV20-1	TRBJ2-1	.	.	11	TGCAGTGCTAGGATGGACAATGAGCAGTTCTTC	CSARMDNEQFF
TRBV7-2	TRBJ1-1	.	.	14	TGTGCCAGCAGCTTGAGACAGGAGGTTACTGAAGCTTTCTTT	CASSLRQEVTEAFF
TRBV28	TRBJ2-7	.	.	14	TGTGCCAGCAGTTTGGCTGGGGCCCCCTACGAGCAGTACTTC	CASSLAGAPYEQYF
TRBV5-5	TRBJ2-5	.	.	14	TGTGCCAGCAGCCTCCCGGGAAACCAAGAGACCCAGTACTTC	CASSLPGNQETQYF
TRBV2	TRBJ1-3	.	.	16	TGTGCCAGCAGTGAATGGGAGGGGCGCTCTGGAAACACCATATATTTT	CASSEWEGRSGNTIYF
TRBV19	TRBJ2-5	TRBD1	.	17	TGTGCCAGTAGTATAACCTCACGGACAGGGGGCCAAGAGACCCAGTACTTC	CASSITSRTGGQETQYF
TRBV6-6	TRBJ2-1	.	.	16	TGTGCCAGCAGTTACGAGAGGGGGGCCCCCTACAATGAGCAGTTCTTC	CASSYERGAPYNEQFF
TRBV5-4	TRBJ2-7	TRBD2	.	13	TGTGCCAGCAGCGGCGGGACTAGCGTTGAGCAGTACTTC	CASSGGTSVEQYF